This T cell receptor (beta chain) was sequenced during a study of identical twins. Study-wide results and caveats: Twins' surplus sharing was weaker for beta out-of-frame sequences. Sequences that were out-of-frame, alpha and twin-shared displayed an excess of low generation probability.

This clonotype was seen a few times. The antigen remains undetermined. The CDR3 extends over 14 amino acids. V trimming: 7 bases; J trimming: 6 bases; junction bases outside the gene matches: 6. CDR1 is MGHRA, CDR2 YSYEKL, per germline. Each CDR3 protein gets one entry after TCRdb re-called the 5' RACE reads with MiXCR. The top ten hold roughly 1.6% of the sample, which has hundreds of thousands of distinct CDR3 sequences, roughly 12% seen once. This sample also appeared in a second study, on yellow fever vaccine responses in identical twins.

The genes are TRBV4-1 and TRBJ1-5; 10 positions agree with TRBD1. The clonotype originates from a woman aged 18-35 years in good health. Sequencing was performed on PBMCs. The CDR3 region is CASTRDRGLQPQHF. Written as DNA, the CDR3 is TGCGCCAGCACGAGAGACAGGGGGCTTCAGCCCCAGCATTTT.